The clone carrying this T cell receptor beta chain was recorded a few times. Its antigen is currently unknown. The library protocol tagged individual cDNA molecules with unique molecular identifiers. One entry per CDR3 protein, called by TCRdb with MiXCR from the 5' RACE reads. Of 45,000 to 50,000 distinct CDR3 sequences in the sample, around 6% were seen once. This sample was taken from a study of early T cells in non-severe SARS-CoV-2 infection. On the study more broadly: Bulk RNA from unsorted whole blood was sequenced; chains were unpaired.

Study observations and caveats: Matching against VDJdb likely underestimated virus-specific expansions, favoring anti-spike CD8.

Per germline, CDR1 KGHSH and CDR2 LQKENI. The CDR3 runs 16 residues. V was clipped by 3 bases and J by 8 bases, with 17 bases between them. This receptor was obtained from an adult who was a healthcare worker with PCR-confirmed SARS-CoV-2 infection or an uninfected control (not recorded which). This specimen consisted of whole blood, obtained at baseline. This sequence joins TRBV18 and TRBJ1-6; TRBD1 is a possible D gene (5 bases). As DNA, the CDR3 is TGTGCCAGCTCACCGCAAGCAGGGCTTAAGGATTCACCCCTCCACTTT. Its protein is CASSPQAGLKDSPLHF.